This passage covers 24 T cell receptor beta chains from one sample sequenced in a study of shared clonotypes between healthy human individuals. In the naive CD8 group, cells lacked CD45RO and were positively selected for CCR7, so terminally differentiated effector memory CD45RA+ cells were left out. Clones were sequenced by immunoSEQ multiplex PCR, and TCRdb holds only the in-frame ones, with some missing. This table has roughly 590,000 clones, around 95% appearing once. Sequenced input: naive CD8+ T cells sorted from blood. These receptors originate from a woman aged 30 to 39 in good health.

Notes on this clone: One end of the junction is discordant with germline, which a read error may explain. The V call is TRBV28, the J call TRBJ1-4; no clear D. Germline V lookup: CDR1 MDHEN, CDR2 SYDVKM. The CDR3 consists of 15 residues. The CDR3 spells CASSPSRSSKEKLFF. CDR3 nucleotide sequence: TGTGCCAGCAGTCCCTCCCGGAGTTCTAAGGAAAAACTGTTTTTT.

The chain joins TRBV13 to TRBJ1-3; D gene ambiguous. CDR1 and CDR2 from the germline V gene are PRHDT and FYEKMQ (reference sequence). V dropped 2 bases and J dropped 4 bases, with 15 bases sitting between them. The CDR3 spans 16 residues. CDR3 in amino acids: CASSLLSGRSGNTIYF. CDR3 bases: TGTGCCAGCAGCTTATTATCCGGGCGTTCAGGAAACACCATATATTTT.

The rearrangement links TRBV27 to TRBJ2-7; TRBD2 matches at 7 bases. The CDR3 spans 15 residues. The V and J ends lost 8 bases and 2 bases, in that order; junction bases with no gene match: 12. Germline V gene data show CDR1 as MNHEY and CDR2 as SMNVEV (reference sequence). The CDR3 nucleotides read TGTGCCAGCCGGCAACTCTCGGGAGGTACCTACGAGCAGTACTTC. It yields the protein CASRQLSGGTYEQYF.

The CDR3 bases are TGTGCCAGCCGAACCCCCTTGCGCTACGAGCAGTACTTC. Encoded protein: CASRTPLRYEQYF. The chain joins TRBV27 to TRBJ2-7; no reliable D call. This CDR3 spans 13 amino acids. V was clipped by 8 bases and J by 3 bases, with 14 bases between them. Germline V gives CDR1 MNHEY, CDR2 SMNVEV (reference sequence).

To note about this clone: This sample includes further DNA sequences coding for the same CDR3. The chain has TRBV9 and TRBJ2-1; 7 bases are shared with TRBD2. There are 16 residues in the CDR3. With V trimmed by 0 bases and J by 2 bases, 5 bases remained unmatched. Germline V CDR1 and CDR2: SGDLS, YYNGEE. CDR3 residues: CASSVEGLAAYNEQFF. CDR3 bases: TGTGCCAGCAGCGTAGAGGGGCTAGCGGCCTACAATGAGCAGTTCTTC. The full variable domain, in which reference TRBV9 and TRBJ2-1 provide the parts outside the CDR3, is DSGVTQTPKHLITATGQRVTLRCSPRSGDLSVYWYQQSLDQGLQFLIQYYNGEERAKGNILERFSAQQFPDLHSELNLSSLELGDSALYFCASSVEGLAAYNEQFFGPGTRLTVL.

The V call is TRBV5-1, the J call TRBJ2-7; 7 nucleotides agree with TRBD2. The CDR3 extends over 15 amino acids. V gave up 0 bases and J gave up 5 bases; unmatched junction bases: 8. The V gene's germline CDR1 is SGHRS and CDR2 YFSETQ. DNA for the CDR3: TGCGCCAGCAGCTTGGTAGGGACTATGGATAACGAGCAGTACTTC. Translated, it gives CASSLVGTMDNEQYF.

This chain links TRBV19 with TRBJ1-1; a weak D match, TRBD1 (6 bases). CDR1 and CDR2 from the germline V gene are LNHDA and SQIVND (reference sequence). With 3 bases removed from V and 8 bases from J, the gap between germline ends came to 10 bases. This CDR3 comprises 12 residues. CDR3 nucleotide sequence: TGTGCCAGTAGTATTCGGGGGCCGGAAGCTTTCTTT. As protein: CASSIRGPEAFF.

This chain connects TRBV6-5 to TRBJ2-7; D is perhaps TRBD1 (5 bases). Looked up from germline, CDR1 is MNHEY and CDR2 is SVGAGI. The CDR3 spans 13 residues. V dropped 3 bases and J dropped 4 bases, with 10 bases sitting between them. CDR3 nucleotides: TGTGCCAGCAGTTATTTCTCAGGGTACGAGCAGTACTTC. This translates into CASSYFSGYEQYF.

This clone has only one observation. The chain has TRBV7-8 and TRBJ1-1, with D unclear. Germline lookup yields CDR1 SGHVS and CDR2 FQNEAQ. Trimming removed 5 bases at V and 1 base at J, with 17 bases between. The CDR3 is made up of 16 amino acids. The CDR3 loop reads CASSPSRLPENTEAFF. The CDR3 DNA sequence: TGTGCCAGCAGCCCATCAAGGCTCCCAGAGAACACTGAAGCTTTCTTT.

This chain joins TRBV27 and TRBJ2-7, with D uncertain. V was pared by 0 bases and J by 3 bases, with 9 bases between. The CDR3 has 14 amino acids. The germline CDR1 and CDR2 sequences are MNHEY and SMNVEV (reference sequence). The CDR3 region is CASSLSVGNYEQYF. The CDR3 nucleotides read TGTGCCAGCAGTTTATCGGTTGGCAACTACGAGCAGTACTTC.

A single count supports this clone. For the CDR3, the DNA is TGTGCCAGCAGGTGGAGCGGGAGTGCGGGTAATGAGCAGTTCTTC. It specifies CASRWSGSAGNEQFF. The rearrangement uses TRBV7-2 and TRBJ2-1; TRBD2 aligns across 8 bases. This CDR3 spans 15 amino acids. V trimming: 6 bases; J trimming: 7 bases; junction bases outside the gene matches: 11. Germline lookup yields CDR1 SGHTA and CDR2 FQGNSA.

This chain links TRBV13 with TRBJ2-1; D unclear. Germline values: CDR1 PRHDT, CDR2 FYEKMQ (reference sequence). Trimming stripped 1 base from V and 4 bases from J, with 11 bases between. The CDR3 contains 15 residues. CDR3 coding DNA: TGTGCCAGCAGCTTAGTGGCAGGCACTTACAATGAGCAGTTCTTC. Translating gives CASSLVAGTYNEQFF.

As for this clone: Additional DNA sequences in this sample encode the identical CDR3. CDR3 in amino acids: CASSLVVGNTEAFF. Here the CDR3 DNA reads TGTGCCAGCAGCTTAGTGGTGGGGAACACTGAAGCTTTCTTT. The chain joins TRBV7-9 to TRBJ1-1; D gene ambiguous. The V gene's germline CDR1 is SEHNR and CDR2 FQNEAQ (reference sequence). The ends were cut back, 1 base at V and 1 base at J, with 7 bases in the middle. The CDR3 is 14 residues long.

This clone was counted between two and nine times. The chain recombines TRBV9 with TRBJ1-2, with a possible D match to TRBD1 (6 bases). V was trimmed by 4 bases and J by 8 bases, leaving 15 bases between them. Per the germline V gene, CDR1 is SGDLS and CDR2 is YYNGEE. This CDR3 is 13 amino acids long. CDR3 nucleotides: TGTGCCAGCAGCTCTACGACAGGACTCGGCTACACCTTC. As protein: CASSSTTGLGYTF.

Turning to this clone: The same CDR3 is also encoded by other DNA sequences in this sample. V and J are TRBV11-2 and TRBJ2-3; no definite D call. V lost 2 bases to trimming and J lost 6 bases, with 3 bases between them. This CDR3 comprises 11 residues. CDR1 is SGHAT and CDR2 is FQNNGV in the germline V gene. This CDR3 reads CASSLTDTQYF. The DNA for the CDR3 is TGTGCCAGCAGCTTAACCGATACGCAGTATTTT.

The chain has TRBV9 and TRBJ2-1; tentatively, D is TRBD1 (6 bases). V shed 3 bases and J shed 0 bases, with 13 bases lying between them. The CDR3 totals 16 residues. Germline values: CDR1 SGDLS, CDR2 YYNGEE. This CDR3 is CASSATGTNSYNEQFF. CDR3 DNA: TGTGCCAGCAGCGCAACCGGGACAAACTCCTACAATGAGCAGTTCTTC.

The rearrangement joins TRBV5-1 to TRBJ2-7; 7 positions match TRBD2. J was trimmed by 3 bases and V by 5 bases; bases with no gene match: 8. The CDR3 is made up of 14 amino acids. The germline V gene has CDR1 SGHRS and CDR2 YFSETQ. The CDR3 DNA is TGCGCCAGCAGTATTGGTTCGGGGGGCTACGAGCAGTACTTC. Amino acid sequence: CASSIGSGGYEQYF.

The V gene is TRBV29-1, the J gene TRBJ2-1, with no clear D. The CDR3 sequence is 14 residues long. CDR1 is SQVTM, CDR2 ANQGSEA, per germline. Trimming stripped 0 bases from V and 4 bases from J, with 10 bases between. The CDR3 loop reads CSVEDGVTYNEQFF. The CDR3, as DNA: TGCAGCGTTGAAGATGGGGTTACATACAATGAGCAGTTCTTC.

V and J are TRBV13 and TRBJ1-1; possibly TRBD1 for D (6 bases). Trimming left V 0 bases short and J 4 bases short, with 9 bases between. Germline values: CDR1 PRHDT, CDR2 FYEKMQ (reference sequence). CDR3 length equals 14 residues. The CDR3 loop is CASSLGLGATEAFF. The CDR3 DNA follows: TGTGCCAGCAGCTTAGGATTGGGGGCCACTGAAGCTTTCTTT. The whole variable domain, filled in from reference TRBV13 and TRBJ1-1, reads AAGVIQSPRHLIKEKRETATLKCYPIPRHDTVYWYQQGPGQDPQFLISFYEKMQSDKGSIPDRFSAQQFSDYHSELNMSSLELGDSALYFCASSLGLGATEAFFGQGTRLTVV.

The chain carries TRBV7-6 and TRBJ2-3; 7 bases map to TRBD2. CDR1 and CDR2 from the germline V gene are SGHVS and FNYEAQ. This CDR3 region has 15 residues. V trimming: 8 bases; J trimming: 4 bases; junction bases outside the gene matches: 12. CDR3 bases: TGTGCCAGCTACCCGGGGGGATTTGGCGCAGATACGCAGTATTTT. It yields the protein CASYPGGFGADTQYF.

The rearrangement links TRBV5-8 to TRBJ2-2; no reliable D call. The length of the CDR3 is 17 residues. Germline assignment: CDR1 SGHTS and CDR2 YDEGEE. V was pared by 4 bases and J by 0 bases, with 16 bases between. In DNA, the CDR3 is TGTGCCAGCAGCCCCGCCGAGATCTGGTCGAACACCGGGGAGCTGTTTTTT. The encoded protein is CASSPAEIWSNTGELFF.

The CDR3 region is CASSQLADYNEQFF. Written as DNA, the CDR3 is TGCGCCAGCAGCCAACTAGCGGACTACAATGAGCAGTTCTTC. This chain uses TRBV4-1 with TRBJ2-1; 7 bases map to TRBD2. Unmatched junction bases numbered 1, after V lost 2 bases and J lost 3 bases. The V gene's germline CDR1 is MGHRA and CDR2 YSYEKL. This CDR3 contains 14 residues.

The chain couples TRBV6-1 to TRBJ2-7; 8 bases are shared with TRBD1. The V and J ends lost 2 bases and 5 bases, in that order; junction bases with no gene match: 8. The length of the CDR3 is 15 residues. The germline V gene has CDR1 MNHNS and CDR2 SASEGT. CDR3 DNA: TGTGCCAGCAGTGAAATTGGACAGGGCGGCAACGAGCAGTACTTC. It encodes CASSEIGQGGNEQYF.

With respect to this clone: Germline is not matched at one junction end, which may reflect a read error. V gene TRBV6-6 combines with J gene TRBJ2-1, with 7 nucleotides matching TRBD2. The CDR3 runs to 13 residues. Germline loops: CDR1 MNHNY, CDR2 SVGAGI (reference sequence). The DNA of the CDR3 is TGTGCCGGCAGTTACGGTCCGGGGGGTGAGCAGTTCTTC. Its protein is CAGSYGPGGEQFF.